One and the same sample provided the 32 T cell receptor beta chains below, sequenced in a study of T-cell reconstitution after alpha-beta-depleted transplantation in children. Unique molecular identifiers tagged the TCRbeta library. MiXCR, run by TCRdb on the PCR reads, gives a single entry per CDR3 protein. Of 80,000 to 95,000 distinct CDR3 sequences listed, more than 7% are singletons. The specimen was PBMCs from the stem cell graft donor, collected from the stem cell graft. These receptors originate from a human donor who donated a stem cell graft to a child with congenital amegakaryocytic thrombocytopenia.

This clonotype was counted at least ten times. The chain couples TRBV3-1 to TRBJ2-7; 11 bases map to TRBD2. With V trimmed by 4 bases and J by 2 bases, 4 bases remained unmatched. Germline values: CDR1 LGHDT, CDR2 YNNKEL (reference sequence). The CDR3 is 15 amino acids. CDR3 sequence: CASSRRLAGPYEQYF. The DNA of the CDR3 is TGTGCCAGCAGCCGACGACTAGCGGGGCCCTACGAGCAGTACTTC.

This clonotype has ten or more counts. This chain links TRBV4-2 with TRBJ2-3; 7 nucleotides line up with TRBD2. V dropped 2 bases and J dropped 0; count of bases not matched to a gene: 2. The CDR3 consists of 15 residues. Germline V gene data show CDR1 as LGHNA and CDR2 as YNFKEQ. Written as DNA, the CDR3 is TGTGCCAGCAGCCAACATAGCGGGAGCACAGATACGCAGTATTTT. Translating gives CASSQHSGSTDTQYF.

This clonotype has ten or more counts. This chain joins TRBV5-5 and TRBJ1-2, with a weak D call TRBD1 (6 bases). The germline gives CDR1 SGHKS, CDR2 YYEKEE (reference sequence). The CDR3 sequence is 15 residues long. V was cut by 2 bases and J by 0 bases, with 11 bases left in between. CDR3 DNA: TGTGCCAGCAGCTTCGGGACACCTACTAACTATGGCTACACCTTC. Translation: CASSFGTPTNYGYTF.

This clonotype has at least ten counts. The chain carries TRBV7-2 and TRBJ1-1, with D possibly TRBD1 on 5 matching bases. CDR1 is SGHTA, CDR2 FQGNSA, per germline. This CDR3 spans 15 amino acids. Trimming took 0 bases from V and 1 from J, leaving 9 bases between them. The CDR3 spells CASSLAGGSNTEAFF. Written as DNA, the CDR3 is TGTGCCAGCAGCTTAGCTGGGGGATCGAACACTGAAGCTTTCTTT.

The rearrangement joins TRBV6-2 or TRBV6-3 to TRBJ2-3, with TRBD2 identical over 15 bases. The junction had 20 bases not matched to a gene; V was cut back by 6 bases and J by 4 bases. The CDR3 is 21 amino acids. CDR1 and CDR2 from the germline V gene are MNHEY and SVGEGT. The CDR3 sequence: CASSPSGLAGGQGVVPDTQYF. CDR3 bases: TGTGCCAGCAGCCCTTCGGGACTAGCGGGAGGACAAGGGGTAGTCCCAGATACGCAGTATTTT.

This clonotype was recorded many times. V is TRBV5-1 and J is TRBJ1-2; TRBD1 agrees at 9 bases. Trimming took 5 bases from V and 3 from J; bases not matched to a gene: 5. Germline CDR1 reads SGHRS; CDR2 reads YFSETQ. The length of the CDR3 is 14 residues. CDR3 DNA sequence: TGCGCCAGCAGTAGGACAGGGGATGACTATGGCTACACCTTC. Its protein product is CASSRTGDDYGYTF.

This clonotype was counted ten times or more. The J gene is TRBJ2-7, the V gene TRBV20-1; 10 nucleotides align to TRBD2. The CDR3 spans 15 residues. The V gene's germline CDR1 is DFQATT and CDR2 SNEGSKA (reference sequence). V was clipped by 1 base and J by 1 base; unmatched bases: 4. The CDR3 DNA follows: TGCAGTGCTAGAGCGAGCGGGAGGGCTTCCTACGAGCAGTACTTC. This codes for CSARASGRASYEQYF.

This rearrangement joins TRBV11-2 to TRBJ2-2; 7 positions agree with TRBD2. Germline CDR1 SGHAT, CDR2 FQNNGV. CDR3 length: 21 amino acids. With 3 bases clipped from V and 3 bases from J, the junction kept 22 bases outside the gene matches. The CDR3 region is CASSFDAKRREGWFHTGELFF. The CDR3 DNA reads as TGTGCCAGCAGCTTTGATGCCAAGCGGAGGGAGGGGTGGTTCCACACCGGGGAGCTGTTTTTT.

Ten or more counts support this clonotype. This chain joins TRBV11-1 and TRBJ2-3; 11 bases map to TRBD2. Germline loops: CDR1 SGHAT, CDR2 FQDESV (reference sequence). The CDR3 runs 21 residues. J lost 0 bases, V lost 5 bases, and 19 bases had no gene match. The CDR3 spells CASSADPGLAETDTSTDTQYF. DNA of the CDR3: TGTGCCAGCAGCGCTGACCCGGGACTAGCGGAGACAGACACTAGCACAGATACGCAGTATTTT.

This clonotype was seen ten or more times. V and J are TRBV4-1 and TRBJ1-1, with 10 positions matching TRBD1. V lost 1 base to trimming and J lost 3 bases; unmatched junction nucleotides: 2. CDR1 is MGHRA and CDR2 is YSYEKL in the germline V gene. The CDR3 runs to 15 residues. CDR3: CASSQGGTGDTEAFF. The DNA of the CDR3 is TGCGCCAGCAGCCAAGGGGGGACAGGGGACACTGAAGCTTTCTTT.

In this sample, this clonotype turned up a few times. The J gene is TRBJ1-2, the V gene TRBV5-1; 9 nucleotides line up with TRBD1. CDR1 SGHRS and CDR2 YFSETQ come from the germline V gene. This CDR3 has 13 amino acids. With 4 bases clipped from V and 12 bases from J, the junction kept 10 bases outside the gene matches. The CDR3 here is CASSPDRGSNHTF. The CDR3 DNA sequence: TGCGCCAGCAGCCCCGACAGGGGGTCTAACCACACCTTC.

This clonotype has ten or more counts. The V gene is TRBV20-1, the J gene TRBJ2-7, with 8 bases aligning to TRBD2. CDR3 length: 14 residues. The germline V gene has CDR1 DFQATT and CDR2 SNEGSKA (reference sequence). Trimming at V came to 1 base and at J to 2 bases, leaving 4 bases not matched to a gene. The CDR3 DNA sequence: TGCAGTGCTAGAGGCGGGGGGACTCCCTACGAGCAGTACTTC. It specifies CSARGGGTPYEQYF.

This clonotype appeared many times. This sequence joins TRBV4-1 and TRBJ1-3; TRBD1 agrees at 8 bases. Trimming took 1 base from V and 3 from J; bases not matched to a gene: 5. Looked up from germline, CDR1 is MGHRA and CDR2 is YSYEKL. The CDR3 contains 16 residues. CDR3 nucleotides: TGCGCCAGCAGCCAAGCTCCCAGGGGGCATGGAAACACCATATATTTT. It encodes CASSQAPRGHGNTIYF.

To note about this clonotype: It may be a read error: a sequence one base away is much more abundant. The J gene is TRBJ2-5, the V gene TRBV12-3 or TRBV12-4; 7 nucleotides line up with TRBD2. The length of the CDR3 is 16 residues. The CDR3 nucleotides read TGTGCCACCAACTCGGGGCGAGCGGGAAACCAACAGACCCAGTACTTC. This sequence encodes CATNSGRAGNQQTQYF.

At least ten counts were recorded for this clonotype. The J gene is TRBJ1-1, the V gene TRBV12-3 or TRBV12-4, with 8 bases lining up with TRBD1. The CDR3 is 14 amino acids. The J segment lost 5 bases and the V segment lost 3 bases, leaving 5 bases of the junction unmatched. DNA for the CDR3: TGTGCCAGCAGTTTGGGACAGGCTTTAACTGAAGCTTTCTTT. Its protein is CASSLGQALTEAFF.

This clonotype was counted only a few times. CDR3 residues: CASSSGPFSEAFF. The CDR3 bases are TGTGCCAGCAGCTCGGGCCCTTTCAGTGAAGCTTTCTTT. The J gene is TRBJ1-1, the V gene TRBV5-6; no clear D. Trimming pared 3 bases from V and 7 bases from J, leaving 13 bases between. This CDR3 has 13 amino acids. Germline CDR1 is SGHDT and CDR2 is YYEEEE.

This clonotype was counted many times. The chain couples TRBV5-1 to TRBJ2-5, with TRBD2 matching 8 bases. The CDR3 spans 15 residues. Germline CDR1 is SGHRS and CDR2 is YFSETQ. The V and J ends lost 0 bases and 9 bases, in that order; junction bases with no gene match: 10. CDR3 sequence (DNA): TGCGCCAGCAGCTTGGGTGCGGGACTAGACTCGTCCCAGTACTTC. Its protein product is CASSLGAGLDSSQYF.

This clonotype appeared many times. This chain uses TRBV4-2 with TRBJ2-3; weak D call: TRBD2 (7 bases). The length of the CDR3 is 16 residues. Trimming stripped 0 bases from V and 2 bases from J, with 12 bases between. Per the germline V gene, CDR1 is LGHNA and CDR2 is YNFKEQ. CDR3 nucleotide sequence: TGTGCCAGCAGCCAAGACGCCCGGGGGGCCACAGATACGCAGTATTTT. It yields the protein CASSQDARGATDTQYF.

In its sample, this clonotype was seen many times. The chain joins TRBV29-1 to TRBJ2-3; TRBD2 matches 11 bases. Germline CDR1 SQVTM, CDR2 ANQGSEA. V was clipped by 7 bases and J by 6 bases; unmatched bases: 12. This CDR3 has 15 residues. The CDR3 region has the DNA TGCAGCGCCACCGGACTAGCGGGTCCCAGGGATACGCAGTATTTT. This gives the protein CSATGLAGPRDTQYF.

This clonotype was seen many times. Here the CDR3 DNA reads TGTGCCATCCATCCGGGACCTAACACAGATACGCAGTATTTT. Translation: CAIHPGPNTDTQYF. This chain connects TRBV10-3 to TRBJ2-3; the D gene could be TRBD1 or TRBD2 (5 bases each). Germline V CDR1 and CDR2: ENHRY, SYGVKD. This CDR3 is built from 14 residues. The ends were cut back, 8 bases at V and 2 bases at J, with 14 bases in the middle.

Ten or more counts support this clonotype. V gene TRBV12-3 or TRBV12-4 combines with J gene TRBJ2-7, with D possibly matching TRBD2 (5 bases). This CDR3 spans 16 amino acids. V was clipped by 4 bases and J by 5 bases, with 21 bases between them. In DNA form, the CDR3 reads TGTGCCAGCAGTTCGCACCTCCGAGGCCTGGAGGACGAGCAGTACTTC. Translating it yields CASSSHLRGLEDEQYF.

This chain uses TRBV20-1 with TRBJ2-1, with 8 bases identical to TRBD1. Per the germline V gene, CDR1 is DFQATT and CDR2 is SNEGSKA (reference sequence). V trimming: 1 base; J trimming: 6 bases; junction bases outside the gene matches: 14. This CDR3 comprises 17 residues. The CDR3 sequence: CSARVMQGALGFNEQFF. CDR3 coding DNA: TGCAGTGCTAGAGTGATGCAGGGGGCCCTAGGATTCAATGAGCAGTTCTTC.

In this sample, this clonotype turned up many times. For the CDR3, the DNA is TGCAGTGCTGATGTAGGGGGGCTGGATGGCTACACCTTC. This codes for CSADVGGLDGYTF. The chain carries TRBV20-1 and TRBJ1-2; D perhaps matches TRBD1 (6 bases). V gave up 5 bases and J gave up 6 bases, with 16 bases separating them. The CDR3 length is 13 residues. Germline values: CDR1 DFQATT, CDR2 SNEGSKA (reference sequence).

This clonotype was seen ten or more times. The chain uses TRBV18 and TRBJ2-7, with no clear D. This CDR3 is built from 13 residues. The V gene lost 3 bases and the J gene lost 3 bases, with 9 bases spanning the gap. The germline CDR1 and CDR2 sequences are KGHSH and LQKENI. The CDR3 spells CASSPPEVYEQYF. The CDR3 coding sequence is TGTGCCAGCTCACCTCCTGAGGTCTACGAGCAGTACTTC.

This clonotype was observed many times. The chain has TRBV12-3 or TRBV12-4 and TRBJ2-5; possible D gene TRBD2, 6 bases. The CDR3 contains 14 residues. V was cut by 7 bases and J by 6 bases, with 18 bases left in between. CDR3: CASTQRGIRQTQYF. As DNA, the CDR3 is TGTGCCAGCACCCAGCGCGGGATTCGGCAGACCCAGTACTTC.

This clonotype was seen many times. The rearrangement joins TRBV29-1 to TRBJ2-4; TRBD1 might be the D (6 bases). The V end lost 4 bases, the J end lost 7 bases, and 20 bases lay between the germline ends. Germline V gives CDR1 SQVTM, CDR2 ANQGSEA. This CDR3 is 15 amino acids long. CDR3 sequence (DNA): TGCAGCGTTGGAACAGGGACAAACCCGGGGAACATTCAGTACTTC. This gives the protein CSVGTGTNPGNIQYF. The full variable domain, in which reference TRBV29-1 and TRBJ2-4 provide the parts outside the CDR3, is SAVISQKPSRDICQRGTSLTIQCQVDSQVTMMFWYRQQPGQSLTLIATANQGSEATYESGFVIDKFPISRPNLTFSTLTVSNMSPEDSSIYLCSVGTGTNPGNIQYFGAGTRLSVL.

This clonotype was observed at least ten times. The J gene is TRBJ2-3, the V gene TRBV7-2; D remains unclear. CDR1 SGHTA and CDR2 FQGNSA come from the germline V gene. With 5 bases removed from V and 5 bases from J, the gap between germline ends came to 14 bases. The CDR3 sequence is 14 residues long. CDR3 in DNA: TGTGCCAGCAGCCGGACGGGTAGTAGAGATACGCAGTATTTT. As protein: CASSRTGSRDTQYF.

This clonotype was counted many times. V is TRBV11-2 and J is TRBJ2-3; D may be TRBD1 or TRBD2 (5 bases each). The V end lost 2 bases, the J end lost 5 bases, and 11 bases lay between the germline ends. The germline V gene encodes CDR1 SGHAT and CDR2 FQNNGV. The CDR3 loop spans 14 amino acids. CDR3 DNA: TGTGCCAGCAGCTTACACGGGGCTGTAGATACGCAGTATTTT. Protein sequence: CASSLHGAVDTQYF.

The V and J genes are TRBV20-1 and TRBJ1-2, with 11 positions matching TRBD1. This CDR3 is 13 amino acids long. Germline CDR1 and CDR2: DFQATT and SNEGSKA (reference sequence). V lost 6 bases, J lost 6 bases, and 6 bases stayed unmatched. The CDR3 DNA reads TGCAGTGCCGAACGGGACAGGGGGGATGGCTACACCTTC. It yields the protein CSAERDRGDGYTF.

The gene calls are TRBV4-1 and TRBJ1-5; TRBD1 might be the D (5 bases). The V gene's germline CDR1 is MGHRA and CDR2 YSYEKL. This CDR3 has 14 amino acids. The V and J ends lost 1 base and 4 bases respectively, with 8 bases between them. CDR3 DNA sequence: TGCGCCAGCAGCCAAGGGGGCAGGAATCAGCCCCAGCATTTT. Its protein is CASSQGGRNQPQHF.

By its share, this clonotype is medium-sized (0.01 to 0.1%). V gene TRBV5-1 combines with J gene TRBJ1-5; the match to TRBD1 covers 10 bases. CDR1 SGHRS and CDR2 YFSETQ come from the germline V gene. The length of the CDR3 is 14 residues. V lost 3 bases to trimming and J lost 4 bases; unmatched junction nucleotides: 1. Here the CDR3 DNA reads TGCGCCAGCAGCTGGACAGGGGGTAATCAGCCCCAGCATTTT. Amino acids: CASSWTGGNQPQHF.

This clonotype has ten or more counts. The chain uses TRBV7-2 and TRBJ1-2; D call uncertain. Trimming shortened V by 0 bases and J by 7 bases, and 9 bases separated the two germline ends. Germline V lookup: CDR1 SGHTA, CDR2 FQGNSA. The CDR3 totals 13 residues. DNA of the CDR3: TGTGCCAGCAGCTTAGCGCGGGTGGGTGGCTACACCTTC. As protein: CASSLARVGGYTF.